This T cell receptor (beta chain) came from a study of cytomegalovirus exposure and HLA in healthy donors. Notes on the study in general: Some V segments (TRBV6-2 and TRBV6-3 among them) were excluded as indistinguishable. A prior analysis recorded that most TCR beta V segments were productive about 90% or about 30% of the time.

Germline V gene data show CDR1 as KGHSH and CDR2 as LQKENI. J gave up 2 bases and V 4 bases, and 4 bases lay outside the gene matches. The CDR3 consists of 15 residues. PCR employed 60 Vbeta and 13 Jbeta primers. Original analysis: Counted up in a later analysis, unique TCR beta chains came to some 80 million, with around 10 million shared. The data were produced by immunoSEQ multiplex PCR, yet TCRdb's version contains in-frame clones alone and is incomplete. The V and J calls and clone size are taken from that table; D and trimming were inferred from the DNA. The table includes some 99,000 clones, 60% to 80% detected once. Though probably carrying unrecorded immune exposures, donors were nominally healthy at sampling. Worth noting for this clone: The antigen is unknown.

Sequencing input: PBMCs. The clonotype comes from a female donor in good health and CMV-seronegative. V is TRBV18 and J is TRBJ1-5; 8 nucleotides align to TRBD1. The CDR3 sequence: CASSLEGQGNQPQHF. CDR3 nucleotides: TGTGCCAGCTCACTAGAGGGACAGGGCAATCAGCCCCAGCATTTT.